Listed below are T cell receptor beta chains from one sample, sequenced in a study of OX40 agonist ivuxolimab in advanced cancers. Assay: immunoSEQ multiplex PCR; the TCRdb copy retains only in-frame clones and omits some. The table lists approximately 74,000 clones, almost 85% of them singletons, with more than 4.5% in the top ten. The material sequenced was CD4+ or CD8+ T cells sorted from blood, taken in a trial of the OX40 agonist ivuxolimab. Every receptor here comes from an adult with an advanced solid tumor such as melanoma, head and neck, liver or kidney cancer. Both conserved end residues are part of each CDR3. The D gene is left open where the match is weak. Size tells how often a clone was seen (once, few, many) or the class of an expanded clone, and some rows leave it out.

J	V	D	size	DNA	CDR3
TRBJ2-7	TRBV4-1	-	once	TGCGCCAGCAGCCGAGAGACAGGAATCTACGAGCAGTACTTC	CASSRETGIYEQYF
TRBJ2-1	TRBV6-6	-	-	TGTGCCAGCAGTTACAGTGGTAACAATGAGCAGTTCTTC	CASSYSGNNEQFF
TRBJ1-5	TRBV18	-	-	TGTGCCAGCTCACCAGGGAACAATCAGCCCCAGCATTTT	CASSPGNNQPQHF
TRBJ2-3	TRBV18	TRBD2	-	TGTGCCAGCTCACCATGGCGGGAGAGGGCAGATACGCAGTATTTT	CASSPWRERADTQYF
TRBJ2-1	TRBV19	-	-	TGTGCCAGTAGTCCCCAAGCGGACGGCGCTGAGCAGTTCTTC	CASSPQADGAEQFF
TRBJ2-7	TRBV28	TRBD1	-	TGTGCCAGCAGTTTAGGGACAGGGGGCGGTCTAGTCGCCTACGAGCAGTACTTC	CASSLGTGGGLVAYEQYF
TRBJ1-1	TRBV28	-	-	TGTGCCGTAACCCGGAACACTGAAGCTTTCTTT	CAVTRNTEAFF
TRBJ1-1	TRBV5-8	TRBD1	-	TGTGCCAGCAGCCCGACAGGGGTCACTGAAGCTTTCTTT	CASSPTGVTEAFF
TRBJ1-6	TRBV5-1	-	-	TGCGCCAGCAGCCCGGAGGCAGGGGCGGGAGCCCTCCACTTT	CASSPEAGAGALHF
TRBJ1-1	TRBV6-6	-	-	TGTGCCAGCAGTTCCGAGGCTGAGAACACTGAAGCTTTCTTT	CASSSEAENTEAFF
TRBJ2-2	TRBV6-5	-	-	TGTGCCAGCAGTTACGGATTTCCCGGGGAGCTGTTTTTT	CASSYGFPGELFF
TRBJ2-1	TRBV5-1	-	-	TGCGCCAGCAGCTTGGGCCCCTTCACAAGTACCAATGAGCAGTTCTTC	CASSLGPFTSTNEQFF
TRBJ1-2	TRBV7-2	-	-	TGTGCCAGCAGAGATACAGGGTACTATGGCTACACCTTC	CASRDTGYYGYTF
TRBJ1-2	TRBV6-1	TRBD1	-	TGTGCCAGCAGTTCGACAGGGGGCAACTATGGCTACACCTTC	CASSSTGGNYGYTF
TRBJ1-5	TRBV27	-	-	TGTGCCAGCAGTAACCAGGGCGGCGGTCAGCCCCAGCATTTT	CASSNQGGGQPQHF
TRBJ2-7	TRBV2	TRBD2	-	TGTGCCAGCAGGGAGAGACTAGCGGGAGCCTACGAGCAGTACTTC	CASRERLAGAYEQYF
TRBJ2-3	TRBV28	TRBD2	-	TGTGCCAGCAGTATAATTAGCGGGGGGGCCGGAGATACGCAGTATTTT	CASSIISGGAGDTQYF
TRBJ2-7	TRBV11-2	-	-	TGTGCCAGCAGCTTATTGGGGTCCAGCTCCTACGAGCAGTACTTC	CASSLLGSSSYEQYF
TRBJ2-7	TRBV28	-	-	TGTGCCAGCAGTTCTCCTGACAGTGGGAGGGAGCAGTACTTC	CASSSPDSGREQYF
TRBJ1-2	TRBV11-2	-	-	TGTGCCAGCAGCTTAGGATTTAACTATGGCTACACCTTC	CASSLGFNYGYTF
TRBJ2-5	TRBV5-8	-	-	TGTGCCAGCAGCTTGTCGAGGTCGAAGACCCAGTACTTC	CASSLSRSKTQYF
TRBJ1-5	TRBV7-2	-	-	TGTGCCAGCAGCCCGGGACCTGAGTTCCAGCCCCAGCATTTT	CASSPGPEFQPQHF
TRBJ2-3	TRBV20-1	-	once	TGCAGTGCTTCCATAGTGGATACGCAGTATTTT	CSASIVDTQYF
TRBJ1-2	TRBV28	TRBD1	-	TGTGCCAGCAGTTTATCCAGGGGGCAGGAAGGCTACACCTTC	CASSLSRGQEGYTF
TRBJ2-3	TRBV27	-	-	TGTGCCACCACCCAGCGGGCCGGCAGGAATACGCAGTATTTT	CATTQRAGRNTQYF
TRBJ1-5	TRBV7-2	-	-	TGTGCCAGCAGCGGAAGGGAAGGTCAGCCCCAGCATTTT	CASSGREGQPQHF
TRBJ2-5	TRBV7-6	-	-	TGTGCCAGCAGCTTAGCCCAACAAGGGTGGGAGACCCAGTACTTC	CASSLAQQGWETQYF
TRBJ2-5	TRBV18	-	-	TGTGCCAGCTCACCACAGGGGAGGGAGACCCAGTACTTC	CASSPQGRETQYF
TRBJ1-4	TRBV2	TRBD1	-	TGTGCCAGCAGTAGGGTAACAGGGGGGATGTTTTTT	CASSRVTGGMFF
TRBJ1-5	TRBV5-5	-	-	TGTGCCAGCAGTCGGACGCCGACCGGGGATCAGCCCCAGCATTTT	CASSRTPTGDQPQHF
TRBJ1-6	TRBV4-3	-	few	TGCGCCAGCAGCCAAGACAGGAGTGATTCACCCCTCCACTTT	CASSQDRSDSPLHF
TRBJ2-7	TRBV6-6	TRBD2	once	TGTGCCAGCAGTTCCCTAGCGGTTAACTACGAGCAGTACTTC	CASSSLAVNYEQYF
TRBJ2-5	TRBV7-6	TRBD2	-	TGTGCCAGCAGCCCCACCGGGACTAGGGGCGAGACCCAGTACTTC	CASSPTGTRGETQYF